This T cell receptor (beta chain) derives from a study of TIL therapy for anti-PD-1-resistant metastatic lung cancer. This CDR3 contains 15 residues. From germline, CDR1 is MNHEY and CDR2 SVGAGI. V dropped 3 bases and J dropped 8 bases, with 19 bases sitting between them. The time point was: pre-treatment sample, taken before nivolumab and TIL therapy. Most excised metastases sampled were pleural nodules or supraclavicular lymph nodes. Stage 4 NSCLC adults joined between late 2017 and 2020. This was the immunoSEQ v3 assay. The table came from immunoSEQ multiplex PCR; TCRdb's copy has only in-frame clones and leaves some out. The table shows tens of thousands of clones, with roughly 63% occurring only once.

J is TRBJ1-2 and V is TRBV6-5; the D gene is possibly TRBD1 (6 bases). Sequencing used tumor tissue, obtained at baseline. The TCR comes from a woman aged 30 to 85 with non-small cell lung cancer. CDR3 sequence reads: CASSYSLEGVRGYTF. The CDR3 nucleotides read TGTGCCAGCAGTTATTCCCTGGAGGGGGTGAGAGGCTACACCTTC.